These T cell receptor beta chains were read from a single sample in a study of vaccination and CD4 T cells after COVID-19. What these receptors recognize is not known. TCRdb reprocessed the PCR reads via MiXCR and lists one record per CDR3 protein. The repertoire consists of approximately 15,000 distinct CDR3 sequences, with about 56% occurring once and the leading ten covering around 19%. The sequenced sample was CD4+ T cells from blood, cultured in vitro, obtained before SARS-CoV-2 vaccination. Receptors originate from a human donor who had recovered from COVID-19. Each CDR3 is given with its conserved first and last residue. The D gene is left open where the match is weak. Clone size is given for some rows only: seen once, a few or many times, or a class if the clone is expanded.

v_call	clone_size	cdr3_length	d_call	j_call	cdr3_nt	cdr3_aa
TRBV6-1	few	15	NA	TRBJ2-3	TGTGCCAGCAGTGAAAGGAGTTCTAGCACAGATACGCAGTATTTT	CASSERSSSTDTQYF
TRBV14	NA	17	NA	TRBJ2-5	TGTGCCAGCAGCCAAGAAAGGTACTTAGAAGGCCAAGAGACCCAGTACTTC	CASSQERYLEGQETQYF
TRBV9	NA	13	NA	TRBJ2-3	TGTGCCAGCAGGCCGGAATCCACAGATACGCAGTATTTT	CASRPESTDTQYF
TRBV7-9	once	15	NA	TRBJ2-7	TGTGCCAGCAGCTTAAAACAGGCTTACGATTACGAGCAGTACTTC	CASSLKQAYDYEQYF
TRBV11-3	NA	14	NA	TRBJ2-2	TGTGCCAGCAGCTCTAGGTGGGGGGTCGGGGAGCTGTTTTTT	CASSSRWGVGELFF
TRBV6-5	NA	14	TRBD2	TRBJ2-3	TGTGCCAGCAGTTCGACTAGCGGAGGGGGTACGCAGTATTTT	CASSSTSGGGTQYF
TRBV18	NA	15	TRBD1	TRBJ2-3	TGTGCCAGCCGAATTACAGGGGTGAGCACAGATACGCAGTATTTT	CASRITGVSTDTQYF
TRBV6-5	few	18	TRBD2	TRBJ2-2	TGTGCCAGCAGTTACACATATGGGACTAGCGGTAACACCGGGGAGCTGTTTTTT	CASSYTYGTSGNTGELFF
TRBV30	NA	12	NA	TRBJ2-2	TGTGCCTGGAGGAATAACACCGGGGAGCTGTTTTTT	CAWRNNTGELFF
TRBV20-1	NA	13	TRBD2	TRBJ2-7	TGCAGTGCCGACCGGACTAGCTCCTACGAGCAGTACTTC	CSADRTSSYEQYF
TRBV20-1	NA	16	TRBD1	TRBJ2-1	TGCAGTGCTAGAGTCGGGACAGGGAGCTCCTACAATGAGCAGTTCTTC	CSARVGTGSSYNEQFF
TRBV6-4	few	13	NA	TRBJ2-1	TGTGCCAGCAGTGACTCGGACAACAATGAGCAGTTCTTC	CASSDSDNNEQFF
TRBV20-1	NA	17	TRBD2	TRBJ2-5	TGCAGTGCTCACGGACTAGCGGGCTACGGTCGGGAAGAGACCCAGTACTTC	CSAHGLAGYGREETQYF
TRBV19	NA	15	NA	TRBJ1-2	TGTGCCAGTAGTGCCCCCGGCTTGGGCTCCTATGGCTACACCTTC	CASSAPGLGSYGYTF
TRBV19	NA	14	NA	TRBJ2-7	TGTGCCAGTAGTATCCCAGGGGCATCCTACGAGCAGTACTTC	CASSIPGASYEQYF
TRBV4-1	NA	14	NA	TRBJ2-3	TGCGCCAGCAGCCAAGATAGACTTGCAGATACGCAGTATTTT	CASSQDRLADTQYF
TRBV7-2	few	15	TRBD2	TRBJ2-5	TGTGCCAGCAGCTTAGCTGGGACTAGCGTCGAGACCCAGTACTTC	CASSLAGTSVETQYF
TRBV10-3	NA	14	NA	TRBJ1-2	TGTGCCATCAGTGAGAATCCGGGGGCTGGGGGCTACACCTTC	CAISENPGAGGYTF
TRBV20-1	NA	13	NA	TRBJ1-1	TGCAGTGCTAGGGCAAACAGGGACACTGAAGCTTTCTTT	CSARANRDTEAFF
TRBV11-2	NA	13	NA	TRBJ2-5	TGTGCCAGCAACGGGGGACTGCAAGAGACCCAGTACTTC	CASNGGLQETQYF